These 27 T cell receptor beta chains originate from one sample sequenced in a study of OX40 agonist ivuxolimab in advanced cancers. Profiled with immunoSEQ multiplex PCR; TCRdb holds only in-frame clones, not every one. The sample lists under 200,000 clones; 90% to 95% were seen once. The material sequenced was CD4+ or CD8+ T cells sorted from blood, taken in a trial of the OX40 agonist ivuxolimab. All receptors derive from an adult with an advanced solid tumor such as melanoma, head and neck, liver or kidney cancer.

This clone was seen a single time. This sequence joins TRBV19 and TRBJ1-2, with 7 positions matching TRBD1. CDR3 length equals 17 residues. Germline loops: CDR1 LNHDA, CDR2 SQIVND (reference sequence). The junction had 17 bases not matched to a gene; V was cut back by 9 bases and J by 1 base. The CDR3 protein is CASHPSHTGVYNYGYTF. CDR3 nucleotides: TGTGCCAGCCACCCATCGCACACAGGGGTCTATAACTATGGCTACACCTTC.

V gene TRBV9 combines with J gene TRBJ2-1; D may be TRBD2 (5 bases). The V gene lost 5 bases and the J gene lost 0 bases, with 15 bases spanning the gap. The CDR3 sequence is 16 residues long. Germline CDR1 SGDLS, CDR2 YYNGEE. The CDR3 loop is CASSPAPGGSYNEQFF. The DNA for the CDR3 is TGTGCCAGCAGTCCCGCCCCAGGAGGCTCCTACAATGAGCAGTTCTTC.

The V gene is TRBV9, the J gene TRBJ2-3, with TRBD2 as a possible D gene (5 bases). From germline, CDR1 is SGDLS and CDR2 YYNGEE. Trimming removed 0 bases from V and 2 bases from J, with 13 bases in between. The CDR3 loop spans 16 amino acids. The CDR3 sequence is CASSVGVSGYTDTQYF. The CDR3 coding sequence is TGTGCCAGCAGCGTAGGTGTTTCGGGGTACACAGATACGCAGTATTTT.

The rearrangement links TRBV27 to TRBJ1-4; D remains unclear. The CDR3 runs 13 residues. Trimming shortened V by 11 bases and J by 3 bases, and 13 bases separated the two germline ends. CDR1 and CDR2 (germline): MNHEY, SMNVEV (reference sequence). CDR3 sequence (DNA): TGTGCCGCAAAGGGCTGGGCTAATGAAAAACTGTTTTTT. This codes for CAAKGWANEKLFF.

This chain links TRBV11-3 with TRBJ2-7; D might be TRBD1 or TRBD2, each matching 5 bases. The V end lost 3 bases, the J end lost 6 bases, and 15 bases lay between the germline ends. The CDR3 sequence is 14 residues long. CDR1 is SGHNT, CDR2 YENEEA, per germline. For the CDR3, the DNA is TGTGCCAGCAGCTTCGGGACGACTCAATCCGAGCAGTACTTC. This encodes CASSFGTTQSEQYF.

This chain joins TRBV4-1 and TRBJ2-7, with 7 bases fitting TRBD1. The CDR3 sequence is 14 residues long. The V and J ends lost 5 bases and 5 bases, in that order; junction bases with no gene match: 9. Germline-derived CDR1 and CDR2 are MGHRA and YSYEKL. In DNA form, the CDR3 reads TGCGCCAGCAGCTCCCCCGGGACAGAGAACGAGCAGTACTTC. Amino acids: CASSSPGTENEQYF.

The V and J genes are TRBV4-1 and TRBJ1-2, with a tentative D call TRBD1 (5 bases). V lost 4 bases and J lost 1, with 10 bases in between. Germline lookup yields CDR1 MGHRA and CDR2 YSYEKL. This CDR3 comprises 14 residues. CDR3: CASSPGGSNYGYTF. The CDR3 coding sequence is TGCGCCAGCAGCCCGGGGGGGAGTAACTATGGCTACACCTTC.

A word on this clone: This same CDR3 is encoded by further DNA sequences in the sample. V gene TRBV4-3 combines with J gene TRBJ1-5; TRBD1 aligns across 7 bases. The CDR3 loop spans 14 amino acids. The germline V gene has CDR1 LGHNA and CDR2 YSLEER. V shed 3 bases, J shed 6 bases, and the junction held 5 bases outside the gene matches. Here the CDR3 DNA reads TGCGCCAGCAGCCACCGACAGGGCGGTCAGCCCCAGCATTTT. It yields the protein CASSHRQGGQPQHF.

The chain recombines TRBV12-5 with TRBJ1-5; D is possibly TRBD1 (5 bases). Germline V gene sequence: CDR1 LGHNT, CDR2 FRNRAP. V was clipped by 1 base and J by 4 bases, with 14 bases between them. This CDR3 is built from 16 residues. The CDR3 DNA follows: TGTGCTAGTGGTTTGGGGCGCGGGGGTGGGAATCAGCCCCAGCATTTT. Encoded protein: CASGLGRGGGNQPQHF.

The V gene is TRBV6-4, the J gene TRBJ2-1; D uncertain. The V gene's germline CDR1 is MRHNA and CDR2 SNTAGT. The CDR3 is 13 residues long. Trimming removed 3 bases from V and 0 bases from J, with 3 bases in between. The CDR3 DNA is TGTGCCAGCAGTGATAACTCCTACAATGAGCAGTTCTTC. Its protein product is CASSDNSYNEQFF.

The chain employs TRBV7-9 and TRBJ1-3; possible D gene TRBD1, 5 bases. CDR3 length: 14 amino acids. The ends were cut back, 5 bases at V and 3 bases at J, with 11 bases in the middle. From germline, CDR1 is SEHNR and CDR2 FQNEAQ (reference sequence). CDR3 residues: CASSDRGVGNTIYF. The DNA of the CDR3 is TGTGCCAGCAGCGACCGGGGGGTTGGAAACACCATATATTTT.

The CDR3 is CASSQQGFYGYTF. The DNA of the CDR3 is TGTGCCAGCAGCCAACAGGGTTTTTATGGCTACACCTTC. The chain combines TRBV14 with TRBJ1-2; D possibly corresponds to TRBD1 (5 bases). This CDR3 contains 13 residues. The V end was cut by 2 bases, the J end by 5 bases, with 9 bases between. The germline V gene has CDR1 SGHDN and CDR2 FVKESK.

The chain recombines TRBV7-3 with TRBJ2-1; TRBD2 matches at 9 bases. The CDR3 consists of 16 residues. V trimming: 0 bases; J trimming: 7 bases; junction bases outside the gene matches: 7. CDR1 is SGHTA and CDR2 is FQGTGA in the germline V gene. CDR3 coding DNA: TGTGCCAGCAGCTTAACGGCGGGAGGGCTATGGAATGAGCAGTTCTTC. It yields the protein CASSLTAGGLWNEQFF.

The V call is TRBV29-1, the J call TRBJ1-2; D unresolved. Germline V gives CDR1 SQVTM, CDR2 ANQGSEA. This CDR3 region has 11 residues. The ends were cut back, 3 bases at V and 4 bases at J, with 6 bases in the middle. CDR3 nucleotide sequence: TGCAGCGTTGAGAGGTCCTATGGCTACACCTTC. Its protein is CSVERSYGYTF. The full variable domain, its missing parts supplied by reference TRBV29-1 and TRBJ1-2, is SAVISQKPSRDICQRGTSLTIQCQVDSQVTMMFWYRQQPGQSLTLIATANQGSEATYESGFVIDKFPISRPNLTFSTLTVSNMSPEDSSIYLCSVERSYGYTFGSGTRLTVV.

This chain joins TRBV11-2 and TRBJ1-6; 7 positions agree with TRBD1. J lost 7 bases, V lost 5 bases, and 8 bases had no gene match. Germline-derived CDR1 and CDR2 are SGHAT and FQNNGV. The CDR3 loop spans 15 amino acids. CDR3 loop: CASSPTGTENSPLHF. Here the CDR3 DNA reads TGTGCCAGCAGCCCAACCGGGACAGAGAATTCACCCCTCCACTTT.

V gene TRBV15 combines with J gene TRBJ2-4; D call uncertain. The CDR3 has 15 residues. Per germline, CDR1 LNHNV and CDR2 YYDKDF (reference sequence). V shed 0 bases and J shed 6 bases, with 12 bases lying between them. CDR3 residues: CATSRDWVKGNIQYF. The DNA for the CDR3 is TGTGCCACCAGCAGAGATTGGGTCAAGGGAAACATTCAGTACTTC.

The rearrangement uses TRBV7-8 and TRBJ2-2, with 8 bases that match TRBD1. Per germline, CDR1 SGHVS and CDR2 FQNEAQ. The CDR3 runs to 17 residues. The V and J ends lost 2 bases and 6 bases, in that order; junction bases with no gene match: 11. The CDR3 DNA is TGTGCCAGCAGCTTAATTCCCGGACAGGGTTTCCCCGGGGAGCTGTTTTTT. This gives the protein CASSLIPGQGFPGELFF.

V is TRBV4-3 and J is TRBJ2-3, with D possibly being TRBD1 (6 bases). The V and J ends lost 0 bases and 0 bases respectively, with 10 bases between them. The CDR3 has 16 amino acids. Germline V CDR1 and CDR2: LGHNA, YSLEER. The DNA of the CDR3 is TGCGCCAGCAGCCAAGATCTACAGGGAAGCACAGATACGCAGTATTTT. Protein: CASSQDLQGSTDTQYF.

Notes on this clone: The same CDR3 also results from other DNA sequences found in this sample. This rearrangement joins TRBV7-2 to TRBJ1-2; TRBD1 might be the D (5 bases). With 5 bases removed from V and 0 bases from J, the gap between germline ends came to 7 bases. Germline V gene data show CDR1 as SGHTA and CDR2 as FQGNSA. The CDR3 totals 13 residues. This CDR3 reads CASSRGANYGYTF. CDR3 DNA sequence: TGTGCCAGCAGCAGGGGTGCTAACTATGGCTACACCTTC.

The V and J genes are TRBV18 and TRBJ1-1; 8 bases are a match to TRBD1. The CDR3 has 15 amino acids. Germline CDR1 and CDR2: KGHSH and LQKENI. Trimming at V came to 3 bases and at J to 0 bases, leaving 3 bases not matched to a gene. In DNA, the CDR3 is TGTGCCAGCTCACCCCGGACAGGGATGAACACTGAAGCTTTCTTT. This codes for CASSPRTGMNTEAFF. The full variable domain, its missing parts supplied by reference TRBV18 and TRBJ1-1, is NAGVMQNPRHLVRRRGQEARLRCSPMKGHSHVYWYRQLPEEGLKFMVYLQKENIIDESGMPKERFSAEFPKEGPSILRIQQVVRGDSAAYFCASSPRTGMNTEAFFGQGTRLTVV.

V gene TRBV10-3 combines with J gene TRBJ2-6, with 8 bases fitting TRBD2. The CDR3 spans 17 residues. Trimming cost V 4 bases and J 0 bases; bases outside gene matches: 5. The V gene's germline CDR1 is ENHRY and CDR2 SYGVKD. The CDR3: CAISGAGGRSGANVLTF. CDR3 nucleotide sequence: TGTGCCATCAGTGGCGCGGGGGGTCGCTCTGGGGCCAACGTCCTGACTTTC.

This chain connects TRBV4-3 to TRBJ1-5; D uncertain. Germline CDR1 LGHNA, CDR2 YSLEER. The CDR3 runs to 15 residues. V lost 3 bases, J lost 5 bases, and 14 bases lay in between. DNA of the CDR3: TGCGCCAGCAGCCACGGACCCCGGGGTGATCAGCCCCAGCATTTT. It translates to CASSHGPRGDQPQHF.

J is TRBJ1-1 and V is TRBV18; 8 bases are a match to TRBD1. Germline V gives CDR1 KGHSH, CDR2 LQKENI. The junction had 9 bases not matched to a gene; V was cut back by 3 bases and J by 6 bases. This CDR3 is 15 amino acids long. The CDR3 here is CASSPPTGGRAEAFF. CDR3 nucleotides: TGTGCCAGCTCACCGCCAACAGGGGGAAGGGCTGAAGCTTTCTTT. The whole variable domain, filled in from reference TRBV18 and TRBJ1-1, reads NAGVMQNPRHLVRRRGQEARLRCSPMKGHSHVYWYRQLPEEGLKFMVYLQKENIIDESGMPKERFSAEFPKEGPSILRIQQVVRGDSAAYFCASSPPTGGRAEAFFGQGTRLTVV.

V is TRBV5-1 and J is TRBJ1-4, with D possibly TRBD1 on 5 matching bases. Between the trimmed V and J ends, which lost 2 bases and 12 bases, there was a span of 14 bases. This CDR3 region has 13 residues. Germline assignment: CDR1 SGHRS and CDR2 YFSETQ. The CDR3 reads CASSFGTEEELFF. The CDR3 DNA reads TGCGCCAGCAGCTTCGGGACGGAGGAGGAACTGTTTTTT.

V gene TRBV5-4 combines with J gene TRBJ1-1; 10 positions match TRBD1. V gave up 4 bases and J gave up 7 bases; unmatched junction bases: 7. Looked up from germline, CDR1 is SGHNT and CDR2 is YYREEE (reference sequence). The CDR3 extends over 14 amino acids. CDR3 region: CASSRTGGLIEAFF. The CDR3 DNA reads TGTGCCAGCAGCCGGACAGGGGGACTTATTGAAGCTTTCTTT.

The chain combines TRBV7-6 with TRBJ1-4; D gene uncertain. Germline CDR1 SGHVS, CDR2 FNYEAQ. The length of the CDR3 is 15 residues. V dropped 5 bases and J dropped 8 bases, with 18 bases sitting between them. CDR3 bases: TGTGCCAGCAGCGATCCGCGGGAGGGAAGAGAAAAACTGTTTTTT. Its translation: CASSDPREGREKLFF.

This clone was counted once. V and J are TRBV27 and TRBJ2-7, with D possibly being TRBD2 (6 bases). V shed 1 base and J shed 1 base, with 11 bases lying between them. There are 15 residues in the CDR3. Germline V gives CDR1 MNHEY, CDR2 SMNVEV (reference sequence). The CDR3: CASSLYGTASYEQYF. In nucleotides, the CDR3 is TGTGCCAGCAGTTTATATGGGACTGCGTCCTACGAGCAGTACTTC.